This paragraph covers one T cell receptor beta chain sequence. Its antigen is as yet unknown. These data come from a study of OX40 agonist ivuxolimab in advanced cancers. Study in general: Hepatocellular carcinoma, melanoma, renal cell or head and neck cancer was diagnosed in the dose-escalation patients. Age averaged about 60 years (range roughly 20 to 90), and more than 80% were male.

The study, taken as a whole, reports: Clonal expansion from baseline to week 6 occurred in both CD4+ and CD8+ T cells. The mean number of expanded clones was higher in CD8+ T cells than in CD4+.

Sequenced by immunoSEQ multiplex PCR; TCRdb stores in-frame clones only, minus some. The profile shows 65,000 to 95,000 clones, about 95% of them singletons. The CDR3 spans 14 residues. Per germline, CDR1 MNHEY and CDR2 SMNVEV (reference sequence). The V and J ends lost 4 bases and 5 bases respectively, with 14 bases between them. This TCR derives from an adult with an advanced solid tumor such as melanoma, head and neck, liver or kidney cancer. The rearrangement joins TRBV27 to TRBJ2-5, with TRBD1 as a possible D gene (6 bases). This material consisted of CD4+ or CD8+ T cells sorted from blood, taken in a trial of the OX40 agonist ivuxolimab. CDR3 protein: CASSWSQGWETQYF. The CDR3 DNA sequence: TGTGCCAGCAGTTGGAGTCAGGGGTGGGAGACCCAGTACTTC.